This TCR beta chain was captured by sequencing in a study of post-analysis software for immune sequencing data. Sequencing libraries made from TCR beta cDNA carried unique molecular identifiers. TCRdb redid the calling of the PCR reads with MiXCR, one entry per CDR3 protein. The sample shows hundreds of thousands of distinct CDR3 sequences, around 64% of them seen only once. Comments on this clonotype: Its antigen is still unknown.

The germline V gene encodes CDR1 ENHRY and CDR2 SYGVKD. With V trimmed by 4 bases and J by 2 bases, 5 bases remained unmatched. There are 16 residues in the CDR3. General study findings and limits: There were roughly 5 TRBV segments more frequent in patients than controls, and TRBV5-6, TRBV5-1 and TRBV20-1 were among them.

The receptor comes from a girl aged 2-10 years with multiple sclerosis. The specimen sequenced was blood. V usage is TRBV10-3 and J usage is TRBJ2-6; 7 bases align to TRBD1. CDR3 protein: CAISGSTGAGANVLTF. In nucleotides, the CDR3 is TGTGCCATCAGTGGATCTACAGGGGCTGGGGCCAACGTCCTGACTTTC.